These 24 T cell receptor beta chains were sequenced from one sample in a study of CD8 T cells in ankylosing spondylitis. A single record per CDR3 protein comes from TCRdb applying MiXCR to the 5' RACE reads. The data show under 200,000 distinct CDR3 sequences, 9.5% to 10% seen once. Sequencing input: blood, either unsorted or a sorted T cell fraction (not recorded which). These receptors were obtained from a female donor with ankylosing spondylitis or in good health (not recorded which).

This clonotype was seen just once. The CDR3 here is CASSQHLPGPGGGTEAFF. Written as DNA, the CDR3 is TGTGCCAGCAGCCAGCACCTCCCGGGGCCCGGGGGTGGAACTGAAGCTTTCTTT. This sequence joins TRBV14 and TRBJ1-1, with D perhaps TRBD1 (5 bases). CDR1 and CDR2 from the germline V gene are SGHDN and FVKESK. The V and J ends lost 3 bases and 5 bases respectively, with 25 bases between them. This CDR3 is built from 18 residues.

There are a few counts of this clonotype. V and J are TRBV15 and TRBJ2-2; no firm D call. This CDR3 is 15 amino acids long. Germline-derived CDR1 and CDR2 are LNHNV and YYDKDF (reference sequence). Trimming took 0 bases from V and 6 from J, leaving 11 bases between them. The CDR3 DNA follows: TGTGCCACCAGCAGAGATCGAGCGAGAGCCGGGGAGCTGTTTTTT. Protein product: CATSRDRARAGELFF.

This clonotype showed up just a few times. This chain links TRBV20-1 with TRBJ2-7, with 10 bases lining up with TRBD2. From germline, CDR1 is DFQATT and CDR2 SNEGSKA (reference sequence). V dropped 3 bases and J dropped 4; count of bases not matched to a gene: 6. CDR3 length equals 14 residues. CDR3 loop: CSASSASGSYEQYF. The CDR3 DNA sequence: TGCAGTGCTAGTTCGGCTAGCGGGAGTTACGAGCAGTACTTC.

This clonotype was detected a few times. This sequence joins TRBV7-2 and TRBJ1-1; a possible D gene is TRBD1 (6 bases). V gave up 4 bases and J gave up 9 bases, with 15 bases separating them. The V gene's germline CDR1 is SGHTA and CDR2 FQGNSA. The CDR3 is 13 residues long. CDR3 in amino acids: CASSSINDRKAFF. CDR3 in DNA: TGTGCCAGCAGCTCGATTAATGACAGGAAAGCTTTCTTT.

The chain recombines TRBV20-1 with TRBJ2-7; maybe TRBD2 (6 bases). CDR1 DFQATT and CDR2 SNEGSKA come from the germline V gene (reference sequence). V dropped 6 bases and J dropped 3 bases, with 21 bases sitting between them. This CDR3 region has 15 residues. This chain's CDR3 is CSAGGAGSFYYEQYF. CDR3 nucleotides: TGCAGTGCCGGGGGTGCGGGAAGCTTCTACTACGAGCAGTACTTC.

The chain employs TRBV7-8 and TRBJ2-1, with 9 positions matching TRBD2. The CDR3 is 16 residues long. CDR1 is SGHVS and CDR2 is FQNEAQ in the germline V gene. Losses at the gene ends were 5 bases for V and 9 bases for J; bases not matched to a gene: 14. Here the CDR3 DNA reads TGTGCCAGCAGCCGACGGACTAGCGATCTGTATGCTGAGCAGTTCTTC. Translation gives CASSRRTSDLYAEQFF.

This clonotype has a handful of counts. The CDR3 region is CASRAEDGGEQPQHF. The CDR3, as DNA: TGTGCCAGCAGAGCAGAGGACGGAGGGGAACAGCCCCAGCATTTT. The chain couples TRBV27 to TRBJ1-5; maybe TRBD1 (5 bases). Per germline, CDR1 MNHEY and CDR2 SMNVEV (reference sequence). The CDR3 has 15 residues. The V end was cut by 6 bases, the J end by 7 bases, with 19 bases between.

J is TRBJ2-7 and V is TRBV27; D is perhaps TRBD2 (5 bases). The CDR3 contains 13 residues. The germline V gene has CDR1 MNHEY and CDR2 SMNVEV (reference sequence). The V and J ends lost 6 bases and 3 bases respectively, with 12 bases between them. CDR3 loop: CASSSGSGYEQYF. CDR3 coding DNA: TGTGCCAGCAGCTCGGGGAGCGGCTACGAGCAGTACTTC.

This CDR3 reads CASSLGQADYEQYF. The CDR3 bases are TGTGCCAGCAGCTTAGGGCAGGCCGACTACGAGCAGTACTTC. The chain has TRBV7-9 and TRBJ2-7; D unclear. CDR1 and CDR2 (germline): SEHNR, FQNEAQ (reference sequence). The CDR3 totals 14 residues. The V end lost 1 base, the J end lost 3 bases, and 10 bases lay between the germline ends. The complete variable domain, with remaining parts taken from reference TRBV7-9 and TRBJ2-7, reads DTGVSQNPRHKITKRGQNVTFRCDPISEHNRLYWYRQTLGQGPEFLTYFQNEAQLEKSRLLSDRFSAERPKGSFSTLEIQRTEQGDSAMYLCASSLGQADYEQYFGPGTRLTVT.

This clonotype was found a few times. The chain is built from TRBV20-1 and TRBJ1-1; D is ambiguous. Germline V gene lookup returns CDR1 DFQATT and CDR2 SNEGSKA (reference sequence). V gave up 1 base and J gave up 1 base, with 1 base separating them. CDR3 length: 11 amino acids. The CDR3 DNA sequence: TGCAGTGCTAGAGCGAACACTGAAGCTTTCTTT. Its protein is CSARANTEAFF.

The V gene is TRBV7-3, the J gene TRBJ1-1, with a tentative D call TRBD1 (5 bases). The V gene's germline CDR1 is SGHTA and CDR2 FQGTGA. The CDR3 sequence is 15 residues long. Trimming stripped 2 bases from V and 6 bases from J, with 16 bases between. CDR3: CASSLSGQGGAEAFF. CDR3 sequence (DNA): TGTGCCAGCAGCTTATCTGGGCAGGGAGGCGCTGAAGCTTTCTTT.

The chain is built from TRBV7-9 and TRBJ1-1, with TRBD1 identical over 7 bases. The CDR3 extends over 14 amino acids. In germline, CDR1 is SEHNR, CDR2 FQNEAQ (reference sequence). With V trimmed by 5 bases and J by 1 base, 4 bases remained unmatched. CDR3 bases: TGTGCCAGCAGCGACAGGGCGGGGAACACTGAAGCTTTCTTT. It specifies CASSDRAGNTEAFF.

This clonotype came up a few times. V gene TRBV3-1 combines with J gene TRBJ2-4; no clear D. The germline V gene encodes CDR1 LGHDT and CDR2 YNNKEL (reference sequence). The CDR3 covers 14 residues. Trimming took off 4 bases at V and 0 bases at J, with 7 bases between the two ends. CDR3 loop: CASSLTEAKNIQYF. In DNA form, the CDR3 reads TGTGCCAGCAGCCTTACAGAAGCCAAAAACATTCAGTACTTC.

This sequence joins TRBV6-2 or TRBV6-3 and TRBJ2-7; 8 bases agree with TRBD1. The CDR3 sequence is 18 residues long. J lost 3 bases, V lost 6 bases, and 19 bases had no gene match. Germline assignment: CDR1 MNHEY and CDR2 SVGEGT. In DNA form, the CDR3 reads TGTGCCAGCAGCCGCCCCTTATTACCGGGACAGGTGAGCTACGAGCAGTACTTC. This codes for CASSRPLLPGQVSYEQYF.

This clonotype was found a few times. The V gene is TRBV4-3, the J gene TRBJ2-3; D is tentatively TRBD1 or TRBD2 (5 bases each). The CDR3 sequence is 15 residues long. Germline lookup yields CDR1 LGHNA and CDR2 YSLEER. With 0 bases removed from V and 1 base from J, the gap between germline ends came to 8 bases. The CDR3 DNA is TGCGCCAGCAGCCAAGATCGGGACGGCACAGATACGCAGTATTTT. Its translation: CASSQDRDGTDTQYF.

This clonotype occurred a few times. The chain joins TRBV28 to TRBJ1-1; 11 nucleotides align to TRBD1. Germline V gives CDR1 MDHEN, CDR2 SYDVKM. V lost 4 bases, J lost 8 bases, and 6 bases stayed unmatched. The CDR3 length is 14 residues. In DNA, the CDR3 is TGTGCCAGCAGTTCGGGACAGGGGGGCGTCGAAGCTTTCTTT. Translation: CASSSGQGGVEAFF.

The CDR3: CASSYLGSSYNEQFF. The CDR3, as DNA: TGTGCCAGCAGTTACCTAGGTTCTTCCTACAATGAGCAGTTCTTC. The V call is TRBV6-5, the J call TRBJ2-1; no definite D call. Germline V gene data show CDR1 as MNHEY and CDR2 as SVGAGI. V lost 2 bases and J 1 base, leaving 9 bases between the germline ends. This CDR3 has 15 residues.

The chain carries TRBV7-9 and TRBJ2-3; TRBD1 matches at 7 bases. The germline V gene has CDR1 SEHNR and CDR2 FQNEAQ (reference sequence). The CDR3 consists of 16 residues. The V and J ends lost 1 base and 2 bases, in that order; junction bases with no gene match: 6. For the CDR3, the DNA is TGTGCCAGCAGCTTAGGACAGGGCACCTTCACAGATACGCAGTATTTT. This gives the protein CASSLGQGTFTDTQYF.

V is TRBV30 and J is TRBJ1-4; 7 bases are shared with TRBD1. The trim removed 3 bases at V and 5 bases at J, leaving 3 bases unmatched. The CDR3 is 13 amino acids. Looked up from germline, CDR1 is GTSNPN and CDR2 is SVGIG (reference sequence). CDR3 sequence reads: CAWRGQQNEKLFF. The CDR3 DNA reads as TGTGCCTGGAGGGGACAGCAAAATGAAAAACTGTTTTTT. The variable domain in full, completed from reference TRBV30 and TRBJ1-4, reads SQTIHQWPATLVQPVGSPLSLECTVEGTSNPNLYWYRQAAGRGLQLLFYSVGIGQISSEVPQNLSASRPQDRQFILSSKKLLLSDSGFYLCAWRGQQNEKLFFGSGTQLSVL.

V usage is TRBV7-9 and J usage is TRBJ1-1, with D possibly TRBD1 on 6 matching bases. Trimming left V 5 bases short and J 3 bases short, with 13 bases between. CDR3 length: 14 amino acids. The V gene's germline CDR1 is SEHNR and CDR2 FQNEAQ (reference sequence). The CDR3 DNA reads TGTGCCAGCAGCCCCCCCGCAGGGGACACTGAAGCTTTCTTT. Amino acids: CASSPPAGDTEAFF.

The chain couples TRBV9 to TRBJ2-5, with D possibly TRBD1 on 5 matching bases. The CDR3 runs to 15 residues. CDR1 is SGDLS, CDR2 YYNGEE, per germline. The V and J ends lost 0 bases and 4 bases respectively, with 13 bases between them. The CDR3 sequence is CASSVDGQGGETQYF. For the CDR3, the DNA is TGTGCCAGCAGCGTAGATGGGCAGGGTGGAGAGACCCAGTACTTC.

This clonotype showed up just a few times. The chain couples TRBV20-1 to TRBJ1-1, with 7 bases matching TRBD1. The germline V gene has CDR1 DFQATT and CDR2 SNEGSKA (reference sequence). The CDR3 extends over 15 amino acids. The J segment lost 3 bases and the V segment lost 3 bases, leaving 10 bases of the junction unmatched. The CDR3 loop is CSARALTGIDTEAFF. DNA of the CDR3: TGCAGTGCTAGGGCACTGACAGGGATTGACACTGAAGCTTTCTTT.

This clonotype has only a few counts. This CDR3 reads CATGTSLRGGELFF. CDR3 DNA: TGTGCCACCGGGACTTCTTTACGTGGCGGGGAGCTGTTTTTT. This chain connects TRBV4-2 to TRBJ2-2; D possibly corresponds to TRBD2 (6 bases). The ends were cut back, 10 bases at V and 7 bases at J, with 19 bases in the middle. The CDR3 runs 14 residues. Germline assignment: CDR1 LGHNA and CDR2 YNFKEQ.

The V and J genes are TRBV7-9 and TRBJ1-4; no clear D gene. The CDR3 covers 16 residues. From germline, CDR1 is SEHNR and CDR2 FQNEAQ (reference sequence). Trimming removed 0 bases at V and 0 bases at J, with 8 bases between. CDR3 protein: CASSLALTATNEKLFF. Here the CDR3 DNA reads TGTGCCAGCAGCTTAGCCTTGACGGCAACTAATGAAAAACTGTTTTTT.